This T cell receptor beta chain emerged from a study of blood T cell repertoires in COVID-19. The CDR3 has 11 amino acids. Per the germline V gene, CDR1 is MNHEY and CDR2 is SVGAGI. V was pared by 7 bases and J by 6 bases, with 8 bases between. As originally analysed: Amplification from reference gene primers served as the basis for estimated nucleated cell counts. TCRdb's copy holds only in-frame clones and misses some; the assay was immunoSEQ multiplex PCR. V and J calls and clone size are those listed in that table; D and trimming were worked out from the DNA. The data show 140,000 to 150,000 clones, with around 85% seen just once and 3% held by the top ten.

This sequence joins TRBV6-5 and TRBJ2-3; no firm D call. The receptor was isolated from a woman in her thirties or forties with active or convalescent COVID-19. Sequenced: peripheral blood. CDR3 protein: CASTVSDTQYF. CDR3 in DNA: TGTGCCAGCACCGTCTCGGATACGCAGTATTTT.